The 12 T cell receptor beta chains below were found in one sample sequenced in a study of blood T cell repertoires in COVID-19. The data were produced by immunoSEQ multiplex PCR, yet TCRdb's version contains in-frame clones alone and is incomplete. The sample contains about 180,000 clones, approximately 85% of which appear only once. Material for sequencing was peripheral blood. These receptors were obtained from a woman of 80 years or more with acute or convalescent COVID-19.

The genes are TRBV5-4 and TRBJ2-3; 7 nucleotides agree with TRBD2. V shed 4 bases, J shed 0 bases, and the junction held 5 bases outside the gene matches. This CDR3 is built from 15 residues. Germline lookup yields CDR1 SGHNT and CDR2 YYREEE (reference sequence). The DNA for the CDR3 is TGTGCCAGCAGCCTGACTAGCTATAGCACAGATACGCAGTATTTT. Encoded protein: CASSLTSYSTDTQYF.

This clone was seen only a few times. CDR3 amino acids: CASSQGQGASQPQHF. The CDR3 DNA follows: TGTGCCAGCAGCCAGGGACAGGGGGCAAGTCAGCCCCAGCATTTT. V gene TRBV7-2 combines with J gene TRBJ1-5, with 12 bases aligning to TRBD1. V lost 5 bases to trimming and J lost 6 bases; unmatched junction nucleotides: 5. CDR1 is SGHTA, CDR2 FQGNSA, per germline. The CDR3 runs 15 residues.

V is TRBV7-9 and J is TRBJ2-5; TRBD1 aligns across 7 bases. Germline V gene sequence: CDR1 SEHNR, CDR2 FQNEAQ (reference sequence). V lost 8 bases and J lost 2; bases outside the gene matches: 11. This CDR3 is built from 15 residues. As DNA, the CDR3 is TGTGCCAGCCCCCCGGCGACAGGGCGGCAAGAGACCCAGTACTTC. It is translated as CASPPATGRQETQYF.

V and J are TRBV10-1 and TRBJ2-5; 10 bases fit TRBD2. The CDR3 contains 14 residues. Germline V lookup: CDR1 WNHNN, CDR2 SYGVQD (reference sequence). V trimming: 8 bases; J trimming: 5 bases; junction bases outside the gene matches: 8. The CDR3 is CASSDSGGKETQYF. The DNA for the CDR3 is TGCGCCAGCTCGGATAGCGGGGGGAAGGAGACCCAGTACTTC.

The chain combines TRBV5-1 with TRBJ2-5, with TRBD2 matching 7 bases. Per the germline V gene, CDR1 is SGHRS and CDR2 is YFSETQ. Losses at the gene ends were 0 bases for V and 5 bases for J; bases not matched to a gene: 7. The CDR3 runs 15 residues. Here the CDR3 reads CASSLARGGGETQYF. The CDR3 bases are TGCGCCAGCAGCTTGGCCCGCGGCGGGGGTGAGACCCAGTACTTC.

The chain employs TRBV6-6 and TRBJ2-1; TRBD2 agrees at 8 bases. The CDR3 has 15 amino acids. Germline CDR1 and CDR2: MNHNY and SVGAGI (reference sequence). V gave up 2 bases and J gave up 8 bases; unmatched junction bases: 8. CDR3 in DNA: TGTGCCAGCAGTTACGGTCGCGGGGGGCCCGATGAGCAGTTCTTC. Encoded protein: CASSYGRGGPDEQFF.

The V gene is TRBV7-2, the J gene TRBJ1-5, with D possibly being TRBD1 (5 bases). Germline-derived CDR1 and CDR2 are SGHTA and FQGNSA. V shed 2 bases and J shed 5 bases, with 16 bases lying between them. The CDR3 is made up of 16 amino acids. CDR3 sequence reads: CASSLRSGRADQPQHF. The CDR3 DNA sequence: TGTGCCAGCAGCTTAAGGTCCGGCAGGGCTGATCAGCCCCAGCATTTT.

In DNA, the CDR3 is TGTGCCAGTAGGGAGCAGCAGCCGAATGAAAAACTGTTTTTT. Its translation: CASREQQPNEKLFF. This chain joins TRBV19 and TRBJ1-4; D gene ambiguous. The length of the CDR3 is 14 residues. Trimming took off 6 bases at V and 5 bases at J, with 13 bases between the two ends. Germline V lookup: CDR1 LNHDA, CDR2 SQIVND (reference sequence).

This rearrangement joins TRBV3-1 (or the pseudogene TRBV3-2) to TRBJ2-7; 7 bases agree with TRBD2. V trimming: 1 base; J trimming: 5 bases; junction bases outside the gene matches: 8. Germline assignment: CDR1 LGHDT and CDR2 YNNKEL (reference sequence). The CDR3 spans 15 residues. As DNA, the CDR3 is TGTGCCAGCAGCCAAGTGCCGCGGGGGACCCACGAGCAGTACTTC. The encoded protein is CASSQVPRGTHEQYF.

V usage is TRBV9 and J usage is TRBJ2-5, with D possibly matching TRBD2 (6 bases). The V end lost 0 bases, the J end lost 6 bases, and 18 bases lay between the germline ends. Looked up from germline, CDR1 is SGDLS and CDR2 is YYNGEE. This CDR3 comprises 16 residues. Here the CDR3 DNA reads TGTGCCAGCAGCGTAGCCGGTCAAGGAGGGCTGCAGACCCAGTACTTC. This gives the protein CASSVAGQGGLQTQYF.

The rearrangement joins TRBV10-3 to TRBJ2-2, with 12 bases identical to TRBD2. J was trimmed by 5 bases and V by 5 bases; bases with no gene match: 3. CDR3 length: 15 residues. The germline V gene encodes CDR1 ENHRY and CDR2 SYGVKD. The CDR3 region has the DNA TGTGCCATCAGTCGAGGACTAGCGGGGACCGGGGAGCTGTTTTTT. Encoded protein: CAISRGLAGTGELFF.

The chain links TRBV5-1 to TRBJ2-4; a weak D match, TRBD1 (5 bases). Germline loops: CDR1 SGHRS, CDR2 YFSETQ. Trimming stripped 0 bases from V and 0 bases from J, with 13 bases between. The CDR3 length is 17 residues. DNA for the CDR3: TGCGCCAGCAGCTTGGGATGGGGCAGGGAAGCCAAAAACATTCAGTACTTC. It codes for CASSLGWGREAKNIQYF.